The rows below give T cell receptor beta chains drawn from one sample of a study of metastatic and nonmetastatic thyroid tumors. TCRdb re-called the PCR reads with MiXCR. The table has some 5,900 clones, 25% seen once. Sequenced material: adjacent normal tissue. The receptors here all came from a male donor with papillary thyroid cancer or a benign thyroid nodule (not recorded which). Some clones in this sample may be carry-over from other donors' samples. Each CDR3 is given with its conserved first and last residue. The order of the fields is CDR3 protein, CDR3 DNA, clone size, J gene, V gene, D gene. D genes are given only for firm matches. Some rows mark clone size as missing; the rest say once, few, many or name a class of expanded clone.

CAYGGAGPEKLFF | TGTGCCTATGGGGGGGCAGGGCCTGAAAAACTGTTTTTT | once | TRBJ1-4 | TRBV30 | NA
CSAAPSSGSSYEQYF | TGCAGTGCTGCCCCCTCTAGCGGGAGCTCCTACGAGCAGTACTTC | NA | TRBJ2-7 | TRBV20-1 | TRBD2
CSARGFAYEQYF | TGCAGTGCTAGAGGGTTCGCGTACGAGCAGTACTTC | NA | TRBJ2-7 | TRBV20-1 | NA
CASSDSRAGTDTQYF | TGTGCCAGCAGTGACTCGCGGGCCGGCACAGATACGCAGTATTTT | few | TRBJ2-3 | TRBV6-5 | NA
CASETGTRNQPQHF | TGTGCCAGCGAAACAGGGACACGAAATCAGCCCCAGCATTTT | many | TRBJ1-5 | TRBV6-1 | NA
CASSERTGGTGELFF | TGTGCCAGCAGCGAGAGGACAGGGGGTACCGGGGAGCTGTTTTTT | medium-sized | TRBJ2-2 | TRBV9 | TRBD1
CASSPSTDEQYF | TGTGCCAGCAGCCCCTCCACTGACGAGCAGTACTTC | NA | TRBJ2-7 | TRBV6-1 | NA
CASSLTRTYEQYF | TGTGCCAGCAGCCTGACCCGAACCTACGAGCAGTACTTC | medium-sized | TRBJ2-7 | TRBV11-3 | NA
CASSEVGRSNQPQHF | TGTGCCAGCAGTGAAGTGGGGCGGAGCAATCAGCCCCAGCATTTT | medium-sized | TRBJ1-5 | TRBV2 | NA
CASSQARDQPQHF | TGTGCCAGCAGCCAAGCAAGGGATCAGCCCCAGCATTTT | medium-sized | TRBJ1-5 | TRBV3-1 | NA
CASSFSSLGQAGDYGYTF | TGTGCCAGCAGCTTTTCCTCTTTGGGACAGGCGGGGGACTATGGCTACACCTTC | large | TRBJ1-2 | TRBV7-9 | TRBD1
CASNGDRTTQQYF | TGTGCCAGCAACGGGGACCGAACTACGCAGCAGTACTTC | NA | TRBJ2-7 | TRBV2 | NA
CASSYGDGVSGNTIYF | TGTGCCAGCAGTTACGGCGACGGAGTCTCTGGAAACACCATATATTTT | few | TRBJ1-3 | TRBV6-6 | NA
CASSPVVGTGGTYEQYF | TGTGCCAGCAGCCCAGTGGTAGGGACAGGGGGTACCTACGAGCAGTACTTC | NA | TRBJ2-7 | TRBV11-1 | TRBD1
CASSQGLWVYTF | TGTGCCAGTAGTCAGGGACTTTGGGTCTACACCTTC | NA | TRBJ1-2 | TRBV19 | NA
CASSPSSVGRYNEQFF | TGTGCCAGCAGTCCCTCGAGCGTGGGGAGGTACAATGAACAGTTCTTC | few | TRBJ2-1 | TRBV6-2/TRBV6-3 | NA
CASSSRWVAGANVLTF | TGTGCCAGCAGTTCCCGGTGGGTGGCTGGGGCCAACGTCCTGACTTTC | few | TRBJ2-6 | TRBV28 | NA
CASSTYNEQFF | TGTGCCAGCAGTACCTACAATGAGCAGTTCTTC | NA | TRBJ2-1 | TRBV12-3/TRBV12-4 | NA
CASSLTFGRTDTQYF | TGTGCCAGCAGCTTAACTTTCGGGAGAACAGATACGCAGTATTTT | medium-sized | TRBJ2-3 | TRBV7-2 | NA